These 28 T cell receptor beta chains came from one sample sequenced in a study of T cell changes during pregnancy in multiple sclerosis. Repertoires were generated with immunoSEQ multiplex PCR, while TCRdb's copy carries only in-frame clones and drops some. The sample comprises around 65,000 clones, around 90% of which are singletons, and roughly 3.3% rests with the top ten. Sequenced material: peripheral blood, taken in the first trimester of pregnancy. The receptors here all came from a female donor in good health, enrolled as a control in a pregnancy study.

The genes are TRBV21-1 and TRBJ1-2. TRBV21-1 is a pseudogene. The CDR3 has 16 residues. DNA for the CDR3: TGTGCCAGCAGCAAAGTTTCGGGGAAAAGGAACTATGGCTACACCTTC. Its translation: CASSKVSGKRNYGYTF.

The rearrangement joins TRBV6-1 to TRBJ2-1; D is undetermined. CDR1 and CDR2 (germline): MNHNS, SASEGT. Trimming took off 3 bases at V and 1 base at J, with 4 bases between the two ends. The CDR3 runs to 13 residues. The CDR3 sequence is CASSDSSYNEQFF. The CDR3 DNA is TGTGCCAGCAGTGACTCTTCCTACAATGAGCAGTTCTTC.

This chain joins TRBV6-5 and TRBJ1-5; a weak D match, TRBD1 (6 bases). This CDR3 has 12 residues. Germline lookup yields CDR1 MNHEY and CDR2 SVGAGI. V was pared by 5 bases and J by 6 bases, with 8 bases between. Here the CDR3 reads CASSEGGQPQHF. CDR3 nucleotides: TGTGCCAGCAGTGAAGGGGGTCAGCCCCAGCATTTT.

This clone has only one observation. The DNA of the CDR3 is TGTGCCAGCAGCCCTCTCGGGTATGAGCAGTTCTTC. It encodes CASSPLGYEQFF. The V gene is TRBV11-3, the J gene TRBJ2-1, with D hard to call. The germline V gene encodes CDR1 SGHNT and CDR2 YENEEA. The V and J ends lost 5 bases and 8 bases respectively, with 10 bases between them. The CDR3 contains 12 residues.

This sequence joins TRBV27 and TRBJ1-5; D call uncertain. V was trimmed by 6 bases and J by 4 bases, leaving 10 bases between them. CDR3 length: 13 residues. Germline CDR1 reads MNHEY; CDR2 reads SMNVEV (reference sequence). For the CDR3, the DNA is TGTGCCAGCAGCTGGACTTTGAATCAGCCCCAGCATTTT. Encoded protein: CASSWTLNQPQHF.

J is TRBJ2-3 and V is TRBV7-8; possibly TRBD2 for D (6 bases). The V end lost 5 bases, the J end lost 3 bases, and 15 bases lay between the germline ends. This CDR3 is 15 amino acids long. CDR1 SGHVS and CDR2 FQNEAQ come from the germline V gene. The CDR3 protein is CASSRDSRGTDTQYF. DNA of the CDR3: TGTGCCAGCAGCCGGGACTCCAGAGGGACAGATACGCAGTATTTT.

This clone was picked up a small number of times. This chain joins TRBV11-2 and TRBJ1-2; D not certain. The V end lost 5 bases, the J end lost 4 bases, and 11 bases lay between the germline ends. This CDR3 has 13 residues. CDR1 and CDR2 from the germline V gene are SGHAT and FQNNGV. The CDR3 coding sequence is TGTGCCAGCAGCGTGGGAGGACTCTATGGCTACACCTTC. Its protein product is CASSVGGLYGYTF. The full variable domain, in which reference TRBV11-2 and TRBJ1-2 provide the parts outside the CDR3, is EAGVAQSPRYKIIEKRQSVAFWCNPISGHATLYWYQQILGQGPKLLIQFQNNGVVDDSQLPKDRFSAERLKGVDSTLKIQPAKLEDSAVYLCASSVGGLYGYTFGSGTRLTVV.

V gene TRBV11-3 combines with J gene TRBJ2-7; 7 nucleotides agree with TRBD2. Trimming at V came to 8 bases and at J to 3 bases, leaving 16 bases not matched to a gene. Germline CDR1 and CDR2: SGHNT and YENEEA. CDR3 length equals 16 residues. The CDR3 nucleotides read TGTGCCAGCTTACACCCTACGGGGGGTTATTACTACGAGCAGTACTTC. Its translation is CASLHPTGGYYYEQYF.

The chain couples TRBV10-2 to TRBJ2-1; a weak D match, TRBD2 (6 bases). The ends were cut back, 2 bases at V and 8 bases at J, with 13 bases in the middle. The CDR3 sequence is 14 residues long. Germline V lookup: CDR1 WSHSY, CDR2 SAAADI. Here the CDR3 DNA reads TGCGCCAGCAGTGAGACGGGGGACCTCTATGAGCAGTTCTTC. Its protein is CASSETGDLYEQFF.

This clone was seen just once. The rearrangement links TRBV7-9 to TRBJ2-3; D ambiguous. V gave up 7 bases and J gave up 1 base, with 9 bases separating them. Germline values: CDR1 SEHNR, CDR2 FQNEAQ (reference sequence). The CDR3 spans 13 residues. CDR3 bases: TGTGCCAGCACCTTCTCGGGCACAGATACGCAGTATTTT. Amino acids: CASTFSGTDTQYF.

In DNA, the CDR3 is TGTGCCATCAGTGAGGACAGGAACTATGGCTACACCTTC. It translates to CAISEDRNYGYTF. J is TRBJ1-2 and V is TRBV10-3; D is possibly TRBD1 (6 bases). Per the germline V gene, CDR1 is ENHRY and CDR2 is SYGVKD. V was cut by 2 bases and J by 2 bases, with 6 bases left in between. The CDR3 is 13 amino acids.

The J gene is TRBJ2-1, the V gene TRBV11-2; 8 bases fit TRBD2. In germline, CDR1 is SGHAT, CDR2 FQNNGV. The ends lost 5 bases at V and 0 bases at J; junction bases unmatched: 15. The CDR3 length is 19 residues. The DNA for the CDR3 is TGTGCCAGCAGCACCTCTTATGGCGGGGGGTACTACTCCTACAATGAGCAGTTCTTC. The encoded protein is CASSTSYGGGYYSYNEQFF.

The V gene is TRBV6-1, the J gene TRBJ2-4; D not certain. Germline V lookup: CDR1 MNHNS, CDR2 SASEGT. Trimming cost V 2 bases and J 9 bases, with 5 bases left between them. The CDR3 runs 11 residues. The CDR3 DNA reads TGTGCCAGCAGTGAAACCGGCATTCAGTACTTC. It encodes CASSETGIQYF.

The rearrangement links TRBV11-2 to TRBJ1-4; D unclear. Germline values: CDR1 SGHAT, CDR2 FQNNGV. The CDR3 has 15 residues. Trimming pared 0 bases from V and 2 bases from J, leaving 7 bases between. CDR3 in DNA: TGTGCCAGCAGCTTAGAGCGGGGTACTAATGAAAAACTGTTTTTT. Its protein product is CASSLERGTNEKLFF.

This chain links TRBV7-9 with TRBJ2-2, with D perhaps TRBD2 (6 bases). Germline V gene sequence: CDR1 SEHNR, CDR2 FQNEAQ (reference sequence). V lost 7 bases to trimming and J lost 6 bases, with 21 bases between them. This CDR3 spans 16 amino acids. Here the CDR3 DNA reads TGTGCCAGCATCACGGGGCAGGGAGGTTACCCCGGGGAGCTGTTTTTT. It codes for CASITGQGGYPGELFF.

The CDR3 sequence is CASSPIHRTGKETQYF. The CDR3 DNA reads as TGTGCCAGCAGTCCCATCCATCGGACTGGAAAAGAGACCCAGTACTTC. The chain is built from TRBV27 and TRBJ2-5, with a tentative D call TRBD2 (5 bases). This CDR3 region has 16 residues. Trimming pared 5 bases from V and 3 bases from J, leaving 19 bases between. CDR1 MNHEY and CDR2 SMNVEV come from the germline V gene (reference sequence).

The V call is TRBV2, the J call TRBJ1-4; 7 nucleotides line up with TRBD1. The V segment lost 7 bases and the J segment 4 bases; nucleotides outside the gene matches: 6. The CDR3 contains 14 residues. Germline V lookup: CDR1 SNHLY, CDR2 FYNNEI. DNA of the CDR3: TGTGCCAGCAATATTGGGACAGTTAATGAAAAACTGTTTTTT. It is translated as CASNIGTVNEKLFF.

The rearrangement joins TRBV19 to TRBJ2-3; 9 bases line up with TRBD2. Trimming took 2 bases from V and 2 from J; bases not matched to a gene: 2. The germline CDR1 and CDR2 sequences are LNHDA and SQIVND (reference sequence). This CDR3 contains 15 residues. CDR3: CASSIKRGATDTQYF. The CDR3 DNA reads TGTGCCAGTAGTATAAAGCGGGGGGCCACAGATACGCAGTATTTT.

V and J are TRBV6-6 and TRBJ2-1; 9 bases fit TRBD2. The CDR3 loop spans 16 amino acids. V dropped 6 bases and J dropped 0; count of bases not matched to a gene: 6. Germline V gene sequence: CDR1 MNHNY, CDR2 SVGAGI (reference sequence). CDR3 region: CASSSAGGSSYNEQFF. DNA for the CDR3: TGTGCCAGCAGCTCGGCGGGGGGGAGCTCCTACAATGAGCAGTTCTTC.

The chain joins TRBV5-1 to TRBJ2-5; TRBD2 agrees at 9 bases. Losses at the gene ends were 2 bases for V and 2 bases for J; bases not matched to a gene: 4. The CDR3 spans 15 residues. The germline V gene encodes CDR1 SGHRS and CDR2 YFSETQ. As DNA, the CDR3 is TGCGCCAGCAGCTTAATGGCGGGAGGGCAAGAGACCCAGTACTTC. Its protein is CASSLMAGGQETQYF.

As to this clone: Other DNA sequences in this specimen translate into the identical CDR3. The chain has TRBV11-2 and TRBJ1-2; 9 bases match TRBD1. Germline V gives CDR1 SGHAT, CDR2 FQNNGV. CDR3 length equals 13 residues. V was clipped by 3 bases and J by 5 bases; unmatched bases: 1. The DNA of the CDR3 is TGTGCCAGCAGCTTGGGACAGGGTTATGGCTACACCTTC. Its protein product is CASSLGQGYGYTF.

V and J are TRBV27 and TRBJ1-1; D may be TRBD1 (5 bases). The CDR3 spans 14 residues. Germline CDR1 and CDR2: MNHEY and SMNVEV (reference sequence). The V gene lost 2 bases and the J gene lost 1 base, with 8 bases spanning the gap. The CDR3 DNA reads TGTGCCAGCAGTTTAGCCAGGGCGAACACTGAAGCTTTCTTT. As protein: CASSLARANTEAFF.

This clone is a singleton in its sample. This chain joins TRBV7-2 and TRBJ2-5; D is perhaps TRBD1 (5 bases). CDR3 length: 13 residues. V lost 5 bases, J lost 5 bases, and 12 bases lay in between. Germline loops: CDR1 SGHTA, CDR2 FQGNSA. The CDR3 loop is CASSARVGETQYF. For the CDR3, the DNA is TGTGCCAGCAGCGCCAGGGTCGGGGAGACCCAGTACTTC.

This chain uses TRBV28 with TRBJ1-4; 9 bases match TRBD1. Germline V lookup: CDR1 MDHEN, CDR2 SYDVKM. J lost 6 bases, V lost 4 bases, and 6 bases had no gene match. This CDR3 has 15 amino acids. This chain's CDR3 is CASSSPGTGYEKLFF. CDR3 nucleotide sequence: TGTGCCAGCAGTTCCCCCGGGACAGGGTATGAAAAACTGTTTTTT.

This chain links TRBV18 with TRBJ2-3, with 7 bases that match TRBD1. Looked up from germline, CDR1 is KGHSH and CDR2 is LQKENI. The CDR3 is made up of 17 amino acids. Germline trimming cut 3 bases from V and 0 bases from J; bases unmatched to any gene: 9. CDR3 DNA: TGTGCCAGCTCACCCATCCGTCGGGACAGTAGCACAGATACGCAGTATTTT. This gives the protein CASSPIRRDSSTDTQYF.

The CDR3 bases are TGTGCCAGCAGCTCCGGGACAGGGGTATGGAATGAGCAGTTCTTC. This gives the protein CASSSGTGVWNEQFF. V and J are TRBV7-9 and TRBJ2-1, with TRBD1 identical over 10 bases. This CDR3 has 15 residues. J was trimmed by 7 bases and V by 4 bases; bases with no gene match: 7. Germline V gene lookup returns CDR1 SEHNR and CDR2 FQNEAQ (reference sequence).

The chain carries TRBV7-2 and TRBJ2-1; maybe TRBD1 (6 bases). The length of the CDR3 is 15 residues. V gave up 5 bases and J gave up 2 bases, with 13 bases separating them. CDR1 is SGHTA, CDR2 FQGNSA, per germline. The CDR3 spells CASSPRDNPYNEQFF. For the CDR3, the DNA is TGTGCCAGCAGCCCCCGGGACAACCCCTACAATGAGCAGTTCTTC. Filled out from reference TRBV7-2 and TRBJ2-1, the complete variable domain reads GAGVSQSPSNKVTEKGKDVELRCDPISGHTALYWYRQSLGQGLEFLIYFQGNSAPDKSGLPSDRFSAERTGGSVSTLTIQRTQQEDSAVYLCASSPRDNPYNEQFFGPGTRLTVL.

The rearrangement links TRBV2 to TRBJ2-7, with a possible D match to TRBD1 (6 bases). Germline V gives CDR1 SNHLY, CDR2 FYNNEI. V lost 8 bases, J lost 0 bases, and 17 bases lay in between. The CDR3 sequence is 15 residues long. CDR3 in DNA: TGTGCCAGCCTCCGGACAGTTTTAAGCTCCTACGAGCAGTACTTC. This codes for CASLRTVLSSYEQYF.